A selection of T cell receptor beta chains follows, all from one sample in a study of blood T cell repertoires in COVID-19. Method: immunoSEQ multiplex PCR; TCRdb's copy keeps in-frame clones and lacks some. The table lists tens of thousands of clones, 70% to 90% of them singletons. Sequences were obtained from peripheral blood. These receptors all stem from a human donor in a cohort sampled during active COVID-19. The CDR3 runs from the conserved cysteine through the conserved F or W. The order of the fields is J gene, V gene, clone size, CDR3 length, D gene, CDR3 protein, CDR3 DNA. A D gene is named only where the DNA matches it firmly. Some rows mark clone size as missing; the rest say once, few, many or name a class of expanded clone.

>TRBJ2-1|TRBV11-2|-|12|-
CASGLGGNRQFF
TGTGCCAGCGGACTAGGGGGTAATCGGCAGTTCTTC
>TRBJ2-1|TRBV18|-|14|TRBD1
CASSRTGGVGEQFF
TGTGCCAGCTCACGGACAGGGGGGGTAGGTGAGCAGTTCTTC
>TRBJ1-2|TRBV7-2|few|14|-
CASSPLPTGWGYTF
TGTGCCAGCAGCCCACTCCCCACAGGGTGGGGCTACACCTTC
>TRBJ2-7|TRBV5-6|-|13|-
CASSLNSLYEQYF
TGTGCCAGCAGCTTGAACTCGCTCTACGAGCAGTACTTC
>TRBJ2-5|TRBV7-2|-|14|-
CASSLAFRQETQYF
TGTGCCAGCAGCTTAGCGTTCAGGCAGGAGACCCAGTACTTC
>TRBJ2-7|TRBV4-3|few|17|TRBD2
CASRLRRLAGEAYEQYF
TGCGCCAGCAGACTAAGAAGACTAGCGGGAGAGGCCTACGAGCAGTACTTC
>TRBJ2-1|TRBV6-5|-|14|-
CASRAGSLGNEQFF
TGTGCCAGCAGAGCCGGGAGCCTCGGCAATGAGCAGTTCTTC
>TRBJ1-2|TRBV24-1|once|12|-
CATSAGVYGYTF
TGTGCCACCAGCGCAGGGGTCTATGGCTACACCTTC
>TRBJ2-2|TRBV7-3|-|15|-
CASSFAGDKAGELFF
TGTGCCAGCAGCTTCGCAGGGGATAAGGCCGGGGAGCTGTTTTTT
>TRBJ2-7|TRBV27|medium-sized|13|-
CASSHTVAGEQYF
TGTGCCAGCAGTCACACGGTGGCCGGGGAGCAGTACTTC
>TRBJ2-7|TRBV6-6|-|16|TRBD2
CASSQGPGLAVYEQYF
TGTGCCAGCAGTCAGGGGCCCGGACTAGCGGTCTACGAGCAGTACTTC
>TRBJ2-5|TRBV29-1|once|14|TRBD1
CSVDEGQFQETQYF
TGCAGCGTTGACGAGGGACAGTTCCAAGAGACCCAGTACTTC
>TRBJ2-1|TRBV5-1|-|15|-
CASSLYRAPDNEQFF
TGCGCCAGCAGCTTGTACAGGGCACCGGACAATGAGCAGTTCTTC
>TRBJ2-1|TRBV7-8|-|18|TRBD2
CASSLDLISGSGYNEQFF
TGTGCCAGCAGCTTAGATTTAATTAGCGGGAGTGGCTACAATGAGCAGTTCTTC
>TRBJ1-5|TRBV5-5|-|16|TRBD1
CASSGDRGSLGQPQHF
TGTGCCAGCAGCGGGGACAGGGGGTCGTTGGGTCAGCCCCAGCATTTT
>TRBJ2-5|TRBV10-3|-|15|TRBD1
CAINPGQGASETQYF
TGTGCCATCAACCCTGGACAGGGGGCTTCGGAGACCCAGTACTTC
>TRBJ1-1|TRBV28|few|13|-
CASSLNRRRAAFF
TGTGCCAGCAGTTTGAATCGGAGGAGGGCAGCTTTCTTT
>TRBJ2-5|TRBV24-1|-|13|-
CATSSGNQETQYF
TGTGCCACCAGTTCAGGCAACCAAGAGACCCAGTACTTC
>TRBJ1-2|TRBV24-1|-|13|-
CATSVGSNYGYTF
TGTGCCACCAGCGTGGGCAGTAACTATGGCTACACCTTC
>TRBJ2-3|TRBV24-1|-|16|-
CATSDFGGAFTDTQYF
TGTGCCACCAGTGATTTCGGGGGAGCCTTCACAGATACGCAGTATTTT
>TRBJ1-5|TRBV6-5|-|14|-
CASSYGGTNQPQHF
TGTGCCAGCAGTTACGGGGGCACAAATCAGCCCCAGCATTTT
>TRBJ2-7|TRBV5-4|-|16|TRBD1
CASSRTGELRTAEQYF
TGTGCCAGCAGCCGAACAGGGGAGCTTAGGACCGCCGAGCAGTACTTC
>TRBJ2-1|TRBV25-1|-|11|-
CASSETLEQFF
TGTGCCAGCAGTGAAACTCTTGAGCAGTTCTTC
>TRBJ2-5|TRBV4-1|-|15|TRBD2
CASSPSGRAQETQYF
TGCGCCAGCAGCCCTAGCGGGAGGGCCCAAGAGACCCAGTACTTC
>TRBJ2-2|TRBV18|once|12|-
CASSTSTGELFF
TGTGCCAGCTCAACGAGCACCGGGGAGCTGTTTTTT
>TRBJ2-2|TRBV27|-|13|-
CASSGRGTGELFF
TGTGCCAGCAGTGGTAGGGGTACCGGGGAGCTGTTTTTT
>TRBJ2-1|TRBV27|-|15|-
CASRLIPYSYNEQFF
TGTGCCAGCAGGCTCATCCCCTACTCCTACAATGAGCAGTTCTTC
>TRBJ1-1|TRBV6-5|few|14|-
CASMLTKRNTEAFF
TGTGCCAGCATGCTTACTAAGAGGAACACTGAAGCTTTCTTT
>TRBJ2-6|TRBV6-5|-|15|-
CASSYSRSGANVLTF
TGTGCCAGCAGTTACTCGCGCTCTGGGGCCAACGTCCTGACTTTC
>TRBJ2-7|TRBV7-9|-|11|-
CASSLSYEQYF
TGTGCCAGCAGCCTCTCCTACGAGCAGTACTTC
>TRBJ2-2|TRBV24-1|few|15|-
CATSESGTHTGELFF
TGTGCCACCAGTGAATCCGGGACACACACCGGGGAGCTGTTTTTT
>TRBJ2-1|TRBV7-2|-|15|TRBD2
CASSSGAGGKTEQFF
TGTGCCAGCAGCTCAGGGGCGGGAGGGAAAACTGAGCAGTTCTTC
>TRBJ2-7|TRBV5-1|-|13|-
CASSWEAGGEQYF
TGCGCCAGCAGCTGGGAGGCAGGGGGCGAGCAGTACTTC
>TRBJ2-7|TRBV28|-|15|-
CASSDNSSPLREQYF
TGTGCCAGCAGCGATAACTCGAGCCCTCTCCGCGAGCAGTACTTC
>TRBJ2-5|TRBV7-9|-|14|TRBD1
CASSSGTGKETQYF
TGTGCCAGCAGCTCGGGGACAGGGAAAGAGACCCAGTACTTC
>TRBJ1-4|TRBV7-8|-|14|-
CASRRGRVAEKLFF
TGTGCCAGCAGACGAGGGAGGGTGGCTGAAAAACTGTTTTTT
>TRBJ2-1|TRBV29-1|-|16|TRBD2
CSVSSVRLAVNNEQFF
TGCAGCGTTTCTTCCGTGCGGCTAGCGGTCAACAATGAGCAGTTCTTC
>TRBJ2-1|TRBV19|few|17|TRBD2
CASNRGSSGRAVYEQFF
TGTGCCAGTAACAGAGGGTCTAGCGGGAGGGCCGTGTATGAGCAGTTCTTC
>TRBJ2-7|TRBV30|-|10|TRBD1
CATGDHEQYF
TGTGCCACAGGGGACCACGAGCAGTACTTC
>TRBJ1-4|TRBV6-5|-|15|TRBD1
CASSYSGQGGEKLFF
TGTGCCAGCAGTTACTCTGGACAGGGGGGAGAAAAACTGTTTTTT
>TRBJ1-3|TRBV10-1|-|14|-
CARGRSGVGNTIYF
TGCGCCAGGGGGAGATCGGGGGTCGGAAACACCATATATTTT